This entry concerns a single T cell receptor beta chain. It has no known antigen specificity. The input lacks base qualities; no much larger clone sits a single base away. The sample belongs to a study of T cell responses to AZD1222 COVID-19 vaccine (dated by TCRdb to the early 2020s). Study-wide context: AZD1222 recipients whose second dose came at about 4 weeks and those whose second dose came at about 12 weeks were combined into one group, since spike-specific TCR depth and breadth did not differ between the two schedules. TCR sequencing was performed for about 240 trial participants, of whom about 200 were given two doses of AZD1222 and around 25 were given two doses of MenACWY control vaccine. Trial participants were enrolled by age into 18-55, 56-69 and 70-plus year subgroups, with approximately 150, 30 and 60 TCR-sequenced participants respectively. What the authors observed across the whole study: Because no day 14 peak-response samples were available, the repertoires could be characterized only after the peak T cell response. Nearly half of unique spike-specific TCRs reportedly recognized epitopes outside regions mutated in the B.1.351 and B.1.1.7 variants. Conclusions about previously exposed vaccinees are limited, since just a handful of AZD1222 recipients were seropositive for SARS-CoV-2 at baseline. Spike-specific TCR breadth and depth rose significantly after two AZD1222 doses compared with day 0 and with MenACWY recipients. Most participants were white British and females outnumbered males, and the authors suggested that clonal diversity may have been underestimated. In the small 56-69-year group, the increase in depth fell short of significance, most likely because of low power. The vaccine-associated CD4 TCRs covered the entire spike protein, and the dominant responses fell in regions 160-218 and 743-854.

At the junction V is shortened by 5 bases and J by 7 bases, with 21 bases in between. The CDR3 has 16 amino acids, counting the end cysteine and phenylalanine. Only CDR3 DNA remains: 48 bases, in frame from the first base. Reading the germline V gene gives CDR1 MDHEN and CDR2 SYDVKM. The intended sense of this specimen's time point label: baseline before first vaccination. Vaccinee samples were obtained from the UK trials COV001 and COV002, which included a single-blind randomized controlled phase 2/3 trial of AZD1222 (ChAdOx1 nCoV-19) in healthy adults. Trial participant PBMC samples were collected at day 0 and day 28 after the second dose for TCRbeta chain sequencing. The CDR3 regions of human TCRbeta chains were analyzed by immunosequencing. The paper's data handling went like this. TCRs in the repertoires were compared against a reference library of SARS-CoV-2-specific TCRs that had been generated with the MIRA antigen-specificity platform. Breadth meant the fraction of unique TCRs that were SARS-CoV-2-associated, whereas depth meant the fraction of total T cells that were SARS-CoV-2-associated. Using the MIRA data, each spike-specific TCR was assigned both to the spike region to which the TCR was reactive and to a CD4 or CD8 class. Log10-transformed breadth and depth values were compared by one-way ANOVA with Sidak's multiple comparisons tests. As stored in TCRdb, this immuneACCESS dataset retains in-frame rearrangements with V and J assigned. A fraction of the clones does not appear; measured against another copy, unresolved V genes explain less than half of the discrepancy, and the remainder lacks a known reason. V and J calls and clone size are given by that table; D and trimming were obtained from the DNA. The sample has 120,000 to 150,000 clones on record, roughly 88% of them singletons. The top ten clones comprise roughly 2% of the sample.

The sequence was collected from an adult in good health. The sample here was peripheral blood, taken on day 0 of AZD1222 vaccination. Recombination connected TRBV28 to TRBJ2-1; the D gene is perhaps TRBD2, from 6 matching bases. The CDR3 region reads CASSPNRLGLSNEQFF. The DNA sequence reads TGTGCCAGCAGTCCGAACCGCTTGGGACTCTCGAATGAGCAGTTCTTC.